Following are 20 T cell receptor beta chains from one sample sequenced in a study of read filtering for tumor transcriptome and immune sequencing. The library was built from around 400 ng RNA with molecular barcoded adaptors for alpha/delta and beta/gamma chains. A single record per CDR3 protein comes from TCRdb applying MiXCR to the reads. The sample holds over 80,000 distinct CDR3 sequences, roughly 12% seen once. Sequenced input: a population of CD138-negative cells sorted from bone marrow. The source is a donor at least 40 years old with multiple myeloma.

This clonotype was detected many times. V gene TRBV6-2 or TRBV6-3 combines with J gene TRBJ2-6; D not certain. The length of the CDR3 is 16 residues. Germline V gene sequence: CDR1 MNHEY, CDR2 SVGEGT. V was shortened by 6 bases and J by 3 bases, with 15 bases between the two germline ends. The CDR3 sequence is CASRPHLGFGANVLTF. The CDR3 DNA reads TGTGCCAGCAGACCACACCTAGGCTTTGGGGCCAACGTCCTGACTTTC.

This clonotype was recorded many times. V is TRBV2 and J is TRBJ2-1, with 10 bases matching TRBD2. Trimming removed 8 bases from V and 4 bases from J; junction bases left unmatched: 5. Germline CDR1 and CDR2: SNHLY and FYNNEI. This CDR3 comprises 14 residues. CDR3 DNA: TGTGCCAGCCGGGGACTAGCGAGATACAATGAGCAGTTCTTC. Its translation is CASRGLARYNEQFF.

This clonotype came up many times. The V and J genes are TRBV27 and TRBJ2-5; 14 bases are shared with TRBD2. The CDR3 is 16 residues long. The junction had 7 bases not matched to a gene; V was cut back by 5 bases and J by 5 bases. Germline V lookup: CDR1 MNHEY, CDR2 SMNVEV (reference sequence). This CDR3 reads CASSPGLAGGEETQYF. CDR3 DNA: TGTGCCAGCAGTCCCGGACTAGCGGGGGGTGAGGAGACCCAGTACTTC.

This clonotype has a count of ten or more. The chain is built from TRBV7-2 and TRBJ1-1; the D gene is possibly TRBD1 (5 bases). The germline gives CDR1 SGHTA, CDR2 FQGNSA. CDR3 length: 14 residues. V lost 5 bases and J lost 4, with 14 bases in between. The CDR3 DNA is TGTGCCAGCAGCCCCGAGACAGTCAGCACTGAAGCTTTCTTT. As protein: CASSPETVSTEAFF. Using reference TRBV7-2 and TRBJ1-1 for the parts outside the CDR3, the full variable domain is GAGVSQSPSNKVTEKGKDVELRCDPISGHTALYWYRQSLGQGLEFLIYFQGNSAPDKSGLPSDRFSAERTGGSVSTLTIQRTQQEDSAVYLCASSPETVSTEAFFGQGTRLTVV.

This clonotype has a count of ten or more. The chain recombines TRBV10-3 with TRBJ2-1, with D possibly matching TRBD1 (6 bases). Germline V gene data show CDR1 as ENHRY and CDR2 as SYGVKD. Trimming removed 6 bases at V and 2 bases at J, with 8 bases between. The CDR3 length is 13 residues. The CDR3: CAIRDSAYNEQFF. CDR3 nucleotides: TGTGCCATCAGGGACAGCGCCTACAATGAGCAGTTCTTC.

This clonotype showed up many times. V gene TRBV7-9 combines with J gene TRBJ2-3, with D unresolved. CDR1 is SEHNR and CDR2 is FQNEAQ in the germline V gene (reference sequence). V lost 4 bases and J lost 4, with 6 bases in between. This CDR3 comprises 12 residues. CDR3 sequence reads: CASSYEADTQYF. DNA of the CDR3: TGTGCCAGCAGCTACGAGGCAGATACGCAGTATTTT.

In the case of this clonotype: Given a much more abundant clone one base away, this may be a read error. The gene calls are TRBV20-1 and TRBJ1-5, with a possible D match to TRBD1 (6 bases). This CDR3 is built from 13 residues. Germline V gives CDR1 DFQATT, CDR2 SNEGSKA (reference sequence). V lost 3 bases and J 6 bases, leaving 12 bases between the germline ends. The CDR3 reads CSARTGGSQPQHF. The CDR3 region has the DNA TGCAGTGCTAGGACGGGGGGCTCTCAGCCCCAGCATTTT.

This clonotype was recorded at least ten times. This rearrangement joins TRBV15 to TRBJ2-2, with 7 bases identical to TRBD2. The CDR3 spans 20 residues. Trimming cost V 0 bases and J 0 bases; bases outside gene matches: 13. Germline CDR1 and CDR2: LNHNV and YYDKDF (reference sequence). The CDR3 loop is CATSRDKFGLAEPNTGELFF. In DNA, the CDR3 is TGTGCCACCAGCAGAGATAAGTTTGGGCTAGCGGAACCGAACACCGGGGAGCTGTTTTTT. Supplemented by reference TRBV15 and TRBJ2-2, the full variable domain reads DAMVIQNPRYQVTQFGKPVTLSCSQTLNHNVMYWYQQKSSQAPKLLFHYYDKDFNNEADTPDNFQSRRPNTSFCFLDIRSPGLGDTAMYLCATSRDKFGLAEPNTGELFFGEGSRLTVL.

Notes on this clonotype: One end of the junction varies from germline; a read error may be responsible. The chain uses TRBV7-3 and TRBJ2-1; maybe TRBD2 (6 bases). Germline V lookup: CDR1 SGHTA, CDR2 FQGTGA. This CDR3 region has 12 residues. CDR3 sequence reads: CARRWGGNGQFF. The CDR3 DNA reads as TGTGCAAGGCGGTGGGGAGGCAATGGGCAGTTCTTC. Looking up the rest from reference TRBV7-3 and TRBJ2-1 gives the full variable domain: GAGVSQTPSNKVTEKGKYVELRCDPISGHTALYWYRQSLGQGPEFLIYFQGTGAADDSGLPNDRFFAVRPEGSVSTLKIQRTERGDSAVYLCARRWGGNGQFFGPGTRLTVL.

This clonotype was counted at least ten times. The chain uses TRBV29-1 and TRBJ2-2, with TRBD2 as a possible D gene (5 bases). Germline CDR1 reads SQVTM; CDR2 reads ANQGSEA. V was cut by 4 bases and J by 7 bases, with 19 bases left in between. The CDR3 loop spans 15 amino acids. The CDR3 loop is CSVVRSGDMIGELFF. CDR3 nucleotides: TGCAGCGTTGTGAGATCCGGGGATATGATCGGGGAGCTGTTTTTT.

V and J are TRBV28 and TRBJ2-7, with TRBD1 matching over 9 bases. The trim removed 7 bases at V and 3 bases at J, leaving 7 bases unmatched. Germline CDR1 and CDR2: MDHEN and SYDVKM. This CDR3 has 14 residues. The CDR3 DNA reads as TGTGCCAGCATGGCCGGGACAGGGAACTACGAGCAGTACTTC. Translated, it gives CASMAGTGNYEQYF.

Points on this clonotype: This may arise from a read error, as a much more abundant clone is one base away. The V and J genes are TRBV7-9 and TRBJ2-7; tentatively, D is TRBD2 (5 bases). The CDR3 sequence is 15 residues long. Trimming shortened V by 5 bases and J by 2 bases, and 16 bases separated the two germline ends. CDR1 SEHNR and CDR2 FQNEAQ come from the germline V gene (reference sequence). The DNA of the CDR3 is TGTGCCAGCAGCCCGCCGCGGGCCCCGGCCTACGAGCAGTACTTC. Amino acid sequence: CASSPPRAPAYEQYF.

The genes are TRBV2 and TRBJ2-5; D is unclear. Germline V gene lookup returns CDR1 SNHLY and CDR2 FYNNEI. CDR3 length: 11 amino acids. With 4 bases removed from V and 5 bases from J, the gap between germline ends came to 5 bases. CDR3 nucleotide sequence: TGTGCCAGCAGTGCTGGGGAGACCCAGTACTTC. Translating it yields CASSAGETQYF.

In this sample, this clonotype turned up a few times. The chain carries TRBV5-1 and TRBJ1-2; D gene uncertain. V dropped 0 bases and J dropped 8 bases, with 11 bases sitting between them. Germline CDR1 reads SGHRS; CDR2 reads YFSETQ. CDR3 size: 13 residues. The chain's CDR3 is CASSLETGRGYTF. Written as DNA, the CDR3 is TGCGCCAGCAGCTTGGAGACGGGGAGAGGCTACACCTTC.

This clonotype was found many times. The V call is TRBV5-1, the J call TRBJ2-6, with D perhaps matching TRBD1 (6 bases). Trimming shortened V by 4 bases and J by 0 bases, and 17 bases separated the two germline ends. The CDR3 runs 18 residues. Germline V gene lookup returns CDR1 SGHRS and CDR2 YFSETQ. CDR3 amino acids: CASSLTGQGASGANVLTF. DNA for the CDR3: TGCGCCAGCAGCCTCACAGGGCAGGGAGCCTCTGGGGCCAACGTCCTGACTTTC.

This clonotype occurred many times. V and J are TRBV29-1 and TRBJ1-1, with 9 nucleotides matching TRBD1. The CDR3 extends over 14 amino acids. After removal of 4 bases from V and 1 base from J, the junction contained 4 bases not matched to a gene. Germline CDR1 and CDR2: SQVTM and ANQGSEA. The CDR3 DNA reads as TGCAGCGTTGTCCGGGGACAGGGGAACACTGAAGCTTTCTTT. Translated: CSVVRGQGNTEAFF.

At least ten counts were recorded for this clonotype. V is TRBV6-5 and J is TRBJ2-7; 14 nucleotides line up with TRBD2. The germline CDR1 and CDR2 sequences are MNHEY and SVGAGI. Germline trimming cut 4 bases from V and 6 bases from J; bases unmatched to any gene: 8. There are 16 residues in the CDR3. CDR3 in amino acids: CASSWGTSGSGREQYF. CDR3 DNA: TGTGCCAGCAGTTGGGGGACTAGCGGGAGTGGCCGCGAGCAGTACTTC.

The V gene is TRBV5-4, the J gene TRBJ2-7; perhaps TRBD2 as D (5 bases). Germline assignment: CDR1 SGHNT and CDR2 YYREEE (reference sequence). The V end lost 0 bases, the J end lost 1 base, and 8 bases lay between the germline ends. The length of the CDR3 is 14 residues. CDR3 amino acids: CASSLDSGSYEQYF. CDR3 in DNA: TGTGCCAGCAGCTTGGACAGCGGATCCTACGAGCAGTACTTC.

The CDR3: CASSPGLAVGDTQYF. CDR3 nucleotide sequence: TGTGCCAGCTCCCCAGGACTAGCGGTTGGAGATACGCAGTATTTT. The gene calls are TRBV7-2 and TRBJ2-3; 10 bases are a match to TRBD2. CDR1 SGHTA and CDR2 FQGNSA come from the germline V gene. The V gene end was trimmed by 8 bases and the J gene end by 5 bases; junction bases not matched to a gene: 10. The CDR3 has 15 amino acids.

Concerning this clonotype itself: A read error may explain this, as a much larger clone is one base away. The V gene is TRBV5-1, the J gene TRBJ1-1; D ambiguous. CDR1 and CDR2 from the germline V gene are SGHRS and YFSETQ. This CDR3 is 14 amino acids long. The CDR3 region has the DNA TGCGCCAGCAGCTTGGCTTATAGGACCACTGAAGCTTACTTT. Translating gives CASSLAYRTTEAYF.